Only a few counts were recorded for the clone carrying this T cell receptor (beta chain). What it binds is not known. The source of the sample is a study of T cells after yellow fever vaccination. Study-wide context: Some fractions had low cell numbers, and these were prepared with SMART-Seq v4 Ultra Low Input.

Trimming cost V 4 bases and J 12 bases; bases outside gene matches: 4. The CDR3 is 12 amino acids. Looked up from germline, CDR1 is LGHDT and CDR2 is YNNKEL (reference sequence). General observations from the study: Only a minor proportion of clonotypes was detected across both CD4 and CD8 compartments. Within FACS-sorted repertoires, abundant clonotypes contaminating from the bulk population could be present.

A process of 5'RACE template switching, which added a universal primer site and UMIs, was used to make TCR cDNA. TCRdb fed the 5' RACE reads into MiXCR, producing one record per CDR3 protein. The table lists about 350,000 distinct CDR3 sequences, about 8.3% of them singletons. The TCR comes from a young man who received the YFV17D yellow fever vaccine. The chain joins TRBV3-1 to TRBJ2-4; 9 bases line up with TRBD1. Here the sequenced sample was PBMCs, taken approximately 40 days after the first yellow fever vaccination. The CDR3 sequence: CASSLGTGNQYF. The CDR3 nucleotides are TGTGCCAGCAGCCTTGGGACAGGGAATCAGTACTTC.